This TCR beta chain was observed in a study of T cell changes during pregnancy in multiple sclerosis. Method: immunoSEQ multiplex PCR; TCRdb's copy keeps in-frame clones and lacks some. The data show tens of thousands of clones, with approximately 92% seen just once and 1.5% to 2.5% held by the top ten. The germline CDR1 and CDR2 sequences are MNHNY and SVGAGI (reference sequence). The CDR3 spans 12 residues. Trimming cost V 8 bases and J 1 base, with 8 bases left between them. This clone showed up just a few times. The clonotype originates from a female donor in good health, enrolled as a control in a pregnancy study. The sample was peripheral blood, taken in the third trimester of pregnancy. This chain connects TRBV6-6 to TRBJ1-1; unclear D gene. The DNA of the CDR3 is TGTGCCAGCGGAGGAGGGAACACTGAAGCTTTCTTT. This encodes CASGGGNTEAFF.